This T cell receptor (beta chain) was sequenced during a study of blood T cell repertoires in COVID-19. Turning to the study itself: Acute-phase and convalescent COVID-19 samples originated in the United States, Italy and Spain.

This clone was recorded a few times. The method was immunoSEQ multiplex PCR; TCRdb's version includes in-frame clones alone and lacks a portion of them. The data hold approximately 170,000 clones, with over 80% observed a single time. Between the trimmed V and J ends, which lost 0 bases and 4 bases, there was a span of 4 bases. CDR3 length equals 13 residues. Germline CDR1 MNHNS, CDR2 SASEGT. Sequencing was carried out using peripheral blood. The rearrangement uses TRBV6-1 and TRBJ1-3, with D unresolved. The TCR originated in a man between 65 and 85 years old who had recovered from COVID-19. CDR3 in DNA: TGTGCCAGCAGTGAAGCGTCAGGAAACACCATATATTTT. Its translation: CASSEASGNTIYF.